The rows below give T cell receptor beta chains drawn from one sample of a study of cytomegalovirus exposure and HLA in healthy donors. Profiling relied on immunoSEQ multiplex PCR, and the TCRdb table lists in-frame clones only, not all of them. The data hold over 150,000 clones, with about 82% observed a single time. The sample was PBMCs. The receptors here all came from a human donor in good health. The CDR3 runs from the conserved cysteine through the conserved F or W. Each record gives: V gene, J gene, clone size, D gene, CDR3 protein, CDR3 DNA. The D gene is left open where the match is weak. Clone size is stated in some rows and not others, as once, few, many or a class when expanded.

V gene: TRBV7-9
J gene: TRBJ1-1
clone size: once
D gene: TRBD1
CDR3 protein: CASSSTGGGMNTEAFF
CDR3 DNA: TGTGCCAGCAGCTCGACAGGGGGTGGGATGAACACTGAAGCTTTCTTT

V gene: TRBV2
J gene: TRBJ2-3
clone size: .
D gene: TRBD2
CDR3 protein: CASSGYSPGGTQYF
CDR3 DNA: TGTGCCAGCAGTGGATATAGCCCGGGGGGTACGCAGTATTTT

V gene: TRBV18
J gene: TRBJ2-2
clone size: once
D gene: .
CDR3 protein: CASSPDRTGELFF
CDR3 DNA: TGTGCCAGCTCACCAGACAGGACCGGGGAGCTGTTTTTT

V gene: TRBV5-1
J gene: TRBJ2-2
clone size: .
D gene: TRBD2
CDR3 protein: CASSLSLAVNTGELFF
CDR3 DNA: TGCGCCAGCAGCTTATCACTAGCGGTGAACACCGGGGAGCTGTTTTTT

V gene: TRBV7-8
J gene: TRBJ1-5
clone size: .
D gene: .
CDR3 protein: CASTTSGRYSNQPQHF
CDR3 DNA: TGTGCCAGCACTACATCGGGGAGATATAGCAATCAGCCCCAGCATTTT

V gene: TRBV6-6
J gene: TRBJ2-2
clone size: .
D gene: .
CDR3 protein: CASSRDSNTGELFF
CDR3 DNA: TGTGCCAGCAGCCGCGACTCTAACACCGGGGAGCTGTTTTTT

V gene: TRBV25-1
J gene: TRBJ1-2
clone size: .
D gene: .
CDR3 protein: CASSEYRYGYTF
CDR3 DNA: TGTGCCAGCAGTGAATACAGATATGGCTACACCTTC

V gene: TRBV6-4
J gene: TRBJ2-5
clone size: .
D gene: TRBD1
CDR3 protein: CASSAGQGSETQYF
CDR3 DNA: TGTGCCAGCAGTGCAGGACAGGGAAGTGAGACCCAGTACTTC

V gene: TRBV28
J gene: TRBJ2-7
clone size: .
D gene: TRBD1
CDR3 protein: CAAGTGASYEQYF
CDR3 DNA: TGTGCCGCCGGGACAGGAGCTTCCTACGAGCAGTACTTC

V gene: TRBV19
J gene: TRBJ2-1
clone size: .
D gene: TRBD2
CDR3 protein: CASNIAGGREQFF
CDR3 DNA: TGTGCCAGTAATATAGCGGGGGGTCGTGAGCAGTTCTTC

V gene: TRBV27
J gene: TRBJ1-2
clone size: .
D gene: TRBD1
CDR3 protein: CASSTRTGRGGYTF
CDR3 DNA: TGTGCCAGCAGTACGAGGACAGGGAGAGGCGGCTACACCTTC

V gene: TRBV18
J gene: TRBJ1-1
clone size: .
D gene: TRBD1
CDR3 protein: CASSPRDSEAFF
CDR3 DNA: TGTGCCAGCTCACCGCGGGACAGTGAAGCTTTCTTT

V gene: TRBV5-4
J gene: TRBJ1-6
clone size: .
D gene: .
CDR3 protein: CASSLKGVLNSPLHF
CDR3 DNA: TGTGCCAGCAGCTTAAAGGGGGTCCTGAATTCACCCCTCCACTTT

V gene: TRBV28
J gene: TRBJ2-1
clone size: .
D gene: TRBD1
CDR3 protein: CASSPLGDRLGDEQFF
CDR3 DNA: TGTGCCAGCAGCCCCTTGGGGGACAGGTTGGGGGATGAGCAGTTCTTC

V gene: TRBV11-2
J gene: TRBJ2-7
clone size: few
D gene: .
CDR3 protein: CASSSIDRSSYEQYF
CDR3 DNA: TGTGCCAGCAGCTCCATCGACAGGAGCTCCTACGAGCAGTACTTC

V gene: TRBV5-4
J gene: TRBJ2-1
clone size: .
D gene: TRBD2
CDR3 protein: CASSLGGLAGTSRTTTEQFF
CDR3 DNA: TGTGCCAGCAGCTTGGGTGGCCTAGCGGGGACATCGAGAACTACAACTGAGCAGTTCTTC

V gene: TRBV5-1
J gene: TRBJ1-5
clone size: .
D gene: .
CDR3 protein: CASSLDRGNQPQHF
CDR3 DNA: TGCGCCAGCAGCTTGGACAGGGGCAATCAGCCCCAGCATTTT

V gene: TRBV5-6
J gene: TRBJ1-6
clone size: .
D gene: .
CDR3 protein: CASTILGSYNSPLHF
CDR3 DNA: TGTGCCAGCACCATACTCGGCTCCTATAATTCACCCCTCCACTTT

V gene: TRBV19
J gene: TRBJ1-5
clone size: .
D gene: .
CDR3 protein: CASSSSGNQPQHF
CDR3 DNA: TGTGCCAGTAGTAGTTCGGGCAATCAGCCCCAGCATTTT

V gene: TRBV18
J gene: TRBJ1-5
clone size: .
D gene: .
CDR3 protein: CASSPWTASNQPQHF
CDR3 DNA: TGTGCCAGCTCGCCTTGGACAGCCAGCAATCAGCCCCAGCATTTT

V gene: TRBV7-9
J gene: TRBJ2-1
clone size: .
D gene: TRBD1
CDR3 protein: CASSLLQGAIDEQFF
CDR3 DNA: TGTGCCAGCAGCCTCTTACAGGGGGCTATAGATGAGCAGTTCTTC

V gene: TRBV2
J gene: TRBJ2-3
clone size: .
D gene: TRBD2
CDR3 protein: CASRASTSGSTDTQYF
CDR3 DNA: TGTGCCAGCAGGGCCTCGACTAGCGGGAGTACAGATACGCAGTATTTT

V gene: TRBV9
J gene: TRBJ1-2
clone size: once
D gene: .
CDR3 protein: CASSVGDLEVLGYTF
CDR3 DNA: TGTGCCAGCAGCGTAGGCGACCTAGAGGTATTGGGCTACACCTTC

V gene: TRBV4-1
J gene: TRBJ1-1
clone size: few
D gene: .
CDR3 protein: CASSQETGNTEAFF
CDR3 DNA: TGCGCCAGCAGCCAAGAAACGGGTAACACTGAAGCTTTCTTT

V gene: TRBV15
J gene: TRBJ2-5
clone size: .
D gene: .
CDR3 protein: CATSMKIQGLQTQYF
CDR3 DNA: TGTGCCACCAGCATGAAAATCCAGGGATTACAGACCCAGTACTTC

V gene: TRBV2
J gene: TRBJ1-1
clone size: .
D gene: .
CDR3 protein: CASSEALPGGNTEAFF
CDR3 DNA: TGTGCCAGCAGTGAAGCGCTTCCCGGCGGGAACACTGAAGCTTTCTTT

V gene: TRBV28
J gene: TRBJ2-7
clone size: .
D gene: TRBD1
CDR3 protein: CASSSPVGQGLNGQYF
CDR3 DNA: TGTGCCAGCAGTTCCCCAGTGGGACAGGGGTTAAACGGGCAGTACTTC

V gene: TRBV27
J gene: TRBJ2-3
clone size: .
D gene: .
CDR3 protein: CASSLALYTDTQYF
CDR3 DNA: TGTGCCAGCAGTTTAGCACTTTACACAGATACGCAGTATTTT

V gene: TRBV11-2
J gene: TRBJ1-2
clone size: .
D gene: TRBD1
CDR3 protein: CASSLGGQGYGYTF
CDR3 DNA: TGTGCCAGCAGCTTAGGGGGACAGGGTTATGGCTACACCTTC

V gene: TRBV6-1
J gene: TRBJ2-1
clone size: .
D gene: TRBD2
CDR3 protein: CAISGRGSYNEQFF
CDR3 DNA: TGTGCCATCAGCGGGAGGGGTTCCTACAATGAGCAGTTCTTC

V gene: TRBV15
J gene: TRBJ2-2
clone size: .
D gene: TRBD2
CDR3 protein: CATSVAGIAGELFF
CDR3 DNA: TGTGCCACCAGCGTAGCGGGGATCGCCGGGGAGCTGTTTTTT

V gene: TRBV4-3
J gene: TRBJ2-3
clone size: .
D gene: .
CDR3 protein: CASSQDLDSGADTQYF
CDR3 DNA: TGCGCCAGCAGCCAAGATTTGGACAGTGGGGCAGATACGCAGTATTTT

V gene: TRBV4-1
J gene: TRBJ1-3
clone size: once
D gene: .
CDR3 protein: CASSHGQRTGNTIYF
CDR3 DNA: TGCGCCAGCAGCCACGGACAGAGGACTGGAAACACCATATATTTT

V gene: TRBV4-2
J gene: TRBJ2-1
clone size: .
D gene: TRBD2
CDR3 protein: CASSQRPSGTYNEQFF
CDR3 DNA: TGTGCCAGCAGCCAAAGGCCGAGCGGGACCTACAATGAGCAGTTCTTC

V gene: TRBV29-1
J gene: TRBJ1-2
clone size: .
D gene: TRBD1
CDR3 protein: CSVEDNPGQGPSNYGYTF
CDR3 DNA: TGCAGCGTTGAAGATAACCCCGGACAGGGGCCTTCTAACTATGGCTACACCTTC

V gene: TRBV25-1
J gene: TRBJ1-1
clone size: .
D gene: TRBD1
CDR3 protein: CASSSWDRPNTEAFF
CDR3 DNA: TGTGCCAGCAGTTCGTGGGACAGGCCGAACACTGAAGCTTTCTTT

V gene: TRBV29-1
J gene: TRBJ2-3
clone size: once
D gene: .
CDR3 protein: CSVVPITSGDTQYF
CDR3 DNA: TGCAGCGTTGTGCCGATCACCTCGGGGGATACGCAGTATTTT

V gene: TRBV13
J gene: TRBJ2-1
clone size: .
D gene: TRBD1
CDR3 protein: CASSPTGFHEQFF
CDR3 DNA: TGTGCCAGCAGCCCGACAGGGTTCCATGAGCAGTTCTTC

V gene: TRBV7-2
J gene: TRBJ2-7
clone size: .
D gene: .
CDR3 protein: CASSTFPSRGYEQYF
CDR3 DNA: TGTGCCAGCAGCACCTTCCCTTCTAGGGGCTACGAGCAGTACTTC

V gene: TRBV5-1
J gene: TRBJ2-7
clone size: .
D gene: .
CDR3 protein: CASSLAGQRIGEQYF
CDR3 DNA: TGCGCCAGCAGCTTGGCTGGACAGAGGATCGGCGAGCAGTACTTC

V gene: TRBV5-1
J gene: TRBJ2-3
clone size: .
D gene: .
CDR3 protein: CASSFRQGGTQYF
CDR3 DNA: TGCGCCAGCAGCTTTCGTCAGGGAGGTACGCAGTATTTT

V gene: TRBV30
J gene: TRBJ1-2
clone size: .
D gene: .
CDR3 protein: CAWNNRGANLRGSDGYTF
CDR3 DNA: TGTGCCTGGAATAATAGGGGAGCAAATTTAAGGGGGTCGGATGGCTACACCTTC

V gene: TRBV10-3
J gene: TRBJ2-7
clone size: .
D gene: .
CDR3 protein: CAISESGRGLYEQYF
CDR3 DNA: TGTGCCATCAGTGAGTCTGGCAGGGGCCTCTACGAGCAGTACTTC

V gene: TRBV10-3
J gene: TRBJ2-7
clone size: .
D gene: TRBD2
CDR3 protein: CAARSGDTYEQYF
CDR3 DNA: TGTGCCGCCCGAAGCGGGGATACCTACGAGCAGTACTTC

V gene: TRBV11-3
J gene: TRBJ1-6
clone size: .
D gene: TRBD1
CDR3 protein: CASSCRIGTGDSPLHF
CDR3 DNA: TGTGCCAGCAGCTGCAGAATTGGGACAGGCGATTCACCCCTCCACTTT

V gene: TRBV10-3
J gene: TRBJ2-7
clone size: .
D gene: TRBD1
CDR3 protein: CAIRGAQGAIGEQYF
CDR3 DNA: TGTGCCATCAGGGGCGCACAGGGGGCGATAGGCGAGCAGTACTTC

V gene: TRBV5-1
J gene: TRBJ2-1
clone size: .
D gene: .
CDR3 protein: CASSLERRGTGDEQFF
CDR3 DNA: TGCGCCAGCAGCCTCGAAAGGCGGGGAACGGGGGATGAGCAGTTCTTC

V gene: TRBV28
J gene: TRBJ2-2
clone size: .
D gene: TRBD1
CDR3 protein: CASRIEGQGNTGELFF
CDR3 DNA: TGTGCCAGCAGAATAGAGGGACAGGGGAACACCGGGGAGCTGTTTTTT

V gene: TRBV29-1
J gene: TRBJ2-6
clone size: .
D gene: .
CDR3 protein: CSVRGSGANVLTF
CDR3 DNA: TGCAGCGTCCGGGGCTCTGGGGCCAACGTCCTGACTTTC

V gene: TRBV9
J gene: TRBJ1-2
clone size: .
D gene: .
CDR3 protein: CASSPPVEGANYGYTF
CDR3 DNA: TGTGCCAGCAGCCCCCCGGTGGAGGGAGCTAACTATGGCTACACCTTC

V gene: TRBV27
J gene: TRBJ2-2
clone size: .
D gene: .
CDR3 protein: CASSPRGRTGELFF
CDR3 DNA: TGTGCCAGCAGCCCGCGAGGGAGGACCGGGGAGCTGTTTTTT

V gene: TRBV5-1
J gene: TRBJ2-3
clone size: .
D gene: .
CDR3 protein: CASSSGLGGADTQYF
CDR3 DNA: TGCGCCAGCAGCTCCGGACTCGGAGGGGCAGATACGCAGTATTTT

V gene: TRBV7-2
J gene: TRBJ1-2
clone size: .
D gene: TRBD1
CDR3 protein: CASSLGGAGGFIYGYTF
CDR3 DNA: TGTGCCAGCAGCTTAGGAGGGGCAGGGGGGTTTATCTATGGCTACACCTTC

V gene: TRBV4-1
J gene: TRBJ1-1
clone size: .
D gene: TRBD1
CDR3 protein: CASSFDRGVTEAFF
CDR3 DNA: TGCGCCAGCAGCTTCGACAGGGGAGTCACTGAAGCTTTCTTT

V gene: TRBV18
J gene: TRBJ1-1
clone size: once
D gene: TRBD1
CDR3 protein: CASSKTGGKNTEAFF
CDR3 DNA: TGTGCCAGCTCTAAGACAGGGGGAAAGAACACTGAAGCTTTCTTT

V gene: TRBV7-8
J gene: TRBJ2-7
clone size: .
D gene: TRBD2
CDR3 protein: CASSYGTRRSDEQYF
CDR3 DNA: TGTGCCAGCAGCTACGGGACTAGGCGTTCTGACGAGCAGTACTTC

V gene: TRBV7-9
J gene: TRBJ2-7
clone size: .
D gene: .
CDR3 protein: CASSATLGPLTYEQYF
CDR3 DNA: TGTGCCAGCAGCGCCACACTAGGACCCCTTACTTACGAGCAGTACTTC